A selection of T cell receptor beta chains follows, all from one sample in a study of T-cell reconstitution after alpha-beta-depleted transplantation in children. TCRdb recomputed calls from the PCR reads with MiXCR, one row per CDR3 protein. Of some 200,000 distinct CDR3 sequences in the sample, roughly 6.6% are singletons; the top ten hold less than 7%. Sequenced here: PBMCs, sampled before TCRalphabeta/CD19-depleted stem cell transplant. Every receptor here comes from a boy aged 2-15 years with acute lymphoblastic leukemia, due to receive a stem cell transplant. CDR3s leave out the opening cysteine and the closing phenylalanine or tryptophan. D genes are given only for firm matches.

CDR3 protein: ASSQDGGTNEKLF
V gene: TRBV4-3
J gene: TRBJ1-4
D gene: .

CDR3 protein: SAPYGSYEQY
V gene: TRBV20-1
J gene: TRBJ2-7
D gene: .

CDR3 protein: AISLGVGDRARAEAF
V gene: TRBV10-3
J gene: TRBJ1-1
D gene: TRBD1

CDR3 protein: ASRQGLNEQF
V gene: TRBV2
J gene: TRBJ2-1
D gene: TRBD1

CDR3 protein: ASSYAGLTGELF
V gene: TRBV6-2/TRBV6-3
J gene: TRBJ2-2
D gene: .

CDR3 protein: SARDQGLRAGTEAF
V gene: TRBV20-1
J gene: TRBJ1-1
D gene: .

CDR3 protein: ASSTPGQGKYEQY
V gene: TRBV9
J gene: TRBJ2-7
D gene: TRBD1

CDR3 protein: SARLQGLPDTQY
V gene: TRBV20-1
J gene: TRBJ2-3
D gene: .

CDR3 protein: ASSQDIAGAGEQY
V gene: TRBV4-2
J gene: TRBJ2-7
D gene: TRBD2

CDR3 protein: SARPGLETQY
V gene: TRBV20-1
J gene: TRBJ2-5
D gene: .

CDR3 protein: ASSPRTSRYSYEQY
V gene: TRBV5-1
J gene: TRBJ2-7
D gene: TRBD2

CDR3 protein: ASSLPGQLNYGYT
V gene: TRBV5-4
J gene: TRBJ1-2
D gene: TRBD1

CDR3 protein: SARPGTGGYEQY
V gene: TRBV20-1
J gene: TRBJ2-7
D gene: TRBD1

CDR3 protein: ASSLEGRTYKQY
V gene: TRBV7-9
J gene: TRBJ2-7
D gene: .

CDR3 protein: ASSLAGGPKNIQY
V gene: TRBV11-2
J gene: TRBJ2-4
D gene: TRBD1

CDR3 protein: ASSLGTSGRGMNEQF
V gene: TRBV5-1
J gene: TRBJ2-1
D gene: TRBD2

CDR3 protein: ASSQRLATDTQY
V gene: TRBV4-2
J gene: TRBJ2-3
D gene: .

CDR3 protein: ASSPTTSGGYNEQF
V gene: TRBV6-5
J gene: TRBJ2-1
D gene: TRBD2

CDR3 protein: ASSYRPEGSGELF
V gene: TRBV28
J gene: TRBJ2-2
D gene: .

CDR3 protein: ASSEDVMGWSEKLF
V gene: TRBV10-2
J gene: TRBJ1-4
D gene: .

CDR3 protein: SAPGTITYNEQF
V gene: TRBV20-1
J gene: TRBJ2-1
D gene: .

CDR3 protein: ASSLAVGSGGLAGELF
V gene: TRBV5-8
J gene: TRBJ2-2
D gene: TRBD1

CDR3 protein: ASSLEGGRHYEQY
V gene: TRBV5-1
J gene: TRBJ2-7
D gene: .

CDR3 protein: ASIELNTEAF
V gene: TRBV28
J gene: TRBJ1-1
D gene: .

CDR3 protein: ATKLAGAFSEQF
V gene: TRBV19
J gene: TRBJ2-1
D gene: TRBD2

CDR3 protein: ASSERYEQY
V gene: TRBV6-2/TRBV6-3
J gene: TRBJ2-7
D gene: .

CDR3 protein: ASGDEQY
V gene: TRBV27
J gene: TRBJ2-7
D gene: .

CDR3 protein: ATYKNDTEAF
V gene: TRBV11-3
J gene: TRBJ1-1
D gene: .

CDR3 protein: ASSFSLNPSSPLH
V gene: TRBV12-3/TRBV12-4
J gene: TRBJ1-6
D gene: .

CDR3 protein: ASSEAGLVDGYT
V gene: TRBV28
J gene: TRBJ1-2
D gene: .

CDR3 protein: SVQSPEKLF
V gene: TRBV20-1
J gene: TRBJ1-4
D gene: .

CDR3 protein: ASSLTQREGRNTQY
V gene: TRBV7-2
J gene: TRBJ2-3
D gene: TRBD2